This T cell receptor beta chain came from a study of blood T cell repertoires in COVID-19. Study-level information: Researchers got acute and convalescent COVID-19 samples from the United States, Italy and Spain. Sources were T cells, B-cell-depleted T cells, or PBMCs; the material itself was cDNA or gDNA.

As handled by the study authors: Estimated nucleated cell counts came from reference gene primer amplification. The assay was immunoSEQ multiplex PCR, and TCRdb's table has in-frame clones only and misses some. The V and J calls and clone size were taken over from that table, and D and trimming were inferred from the DNA. The sample shows more than 85,000 clones, around 75% of them seen only once. Germline V CDR1 and CDR2: SGHVS, FNYEAQ. The CDR3 extends over 13 amino acids. With V trimmed by 3 bases and J by 7 bases, 2 bases remained unmatched. The sample consisted of peripheral blood. The chain combines TRBV7-6 with TRBJ1-4, with 7 bases matching TRBD1. The clonotype originates from a woman between 45 and 65 years old with acute or convalescent COVID-19. The CDR3 coding sequence is TGTGCCAGCAGCTTCGGACAGGCTGAAAAACTGTTTTTT. Encoded protein: CASSFGQAEKLFF.